This T cell receptor (beta chain) appears in the sequencing data of a study of spatial heterogeneity in lung cancer. Study background: Counts of TCR transcripts in tumor regions tracked strongly with a T cell module score that came from matched bulk RNA-seq.

This clonotype was picked up many times. Its antigen is as yet unknown. CDR3 size: 14 residues. Per germline, CDR1 SNHLY and CDR2 FYNNEI. Trimming left V 5 bases short and J 5 bases short, with 13 bases between. Every TCR cDNA molecule bore a unique molecular identifier. TCRdb fed the 5' RACE reads into MiXCR, producing one record per CDR3 protein. This sample yields roughly 9,000 distinct CDR3 sequences, of which roughly 6.7% are seen a single time; 25% to 35% belongs to the top ten. General study points: The study found that expanded intratumoral alpha and beta TCR counts tracked tumor mutation counts.

Time point defined: sample taken at primary tumor resection. This TCR was sampled from a male donor with early-stage non-small cell lung cancer. This sample comprised lung tumor tissue, obtained at surgery. The V and J genes are TRBV2 and TRBJ2-1; D is unclear. This CDR3 reads CASSLENRNNEQFF. The DNA for the CDR3 is TGTGCCAGCAGTTTGGAGAACCGGAACAATGAGCAGTTCTTC.